These 16 T cell receptor beta chains were sequenced from one sample in a study of T cell responses to AZD1222 COVID-19 vaccine. The assay was immunoSEQ multiplex PCR, and TCRdb's table has in-frame clones only and misses some. This table holds roughly 80,000 clones, about nine tenths found once. Sequencing used peripheral blood, obtained 28 days after the second AZD1222 dose. These receptors were taken from an adult who received the AZD1222 COVID-19 vaccine.

This clone was seen only a few times. This chain uses TRBV6-1 with TRBJ1-1; weak D call: TRBD1 (5 bases). The CDR3 contains 12 residues. Germline values: CDR1 MNHNS, CDR2 SASEGT. The ends were cut back, 2 bases at V and 5 bases at J, with 6 bases in the middle. DNA of the CDR3: TGTGCCAGCAGTGAACAGGGAACTGAAGCTTTCTTT. This encodes CASSEQGTEAFF.

This chain joins TRBV3-1 (or the pseudogene TRBV3-2) and TRBJ1-1, with D possibly matching TRBD1 (5 bases). Germline V gene sequence: CDR1 LGHDT, CDR2 YNNKEL (reference sequence). The CDR3 contains 13 residues. Trimming left V 0 bases short and J 8 bases short, with 10 bases between. DNA for the CDR3: TGTGCCAGCAGCCAAGAAGATCGGGGGGAAGCTTTCTTT. Residues: CASSQEDRGEAFF.

The V call is TRBV24-1, the J call TRBJ1-4; D possibly corresponds to TRBD1 (5 bases). With 3 bases removed from V and 5 bases from J, the gap between germline ends came to 9 bases. The CDR3 is 14 amino acids. CDR1 and CDR2 (germline): KGHDR, SFDVKD. CDR3 sequence: CATSDGDGNEKLFF. Here the CDR3 DNA reads TGTGCCACCAGTGATGGGGACGGGAATGAAAAACTGTTTTTT.

This clone was seen only a few times. The chain uses TRBV7-8 and TRBJ1-2, with D unclear. V was shortened by 1 base and J by 2 bases, with 14 bases between the two germline ends. This CDR3 is 16 amino acids long. Germline CDR1 reads SGHVS; CDR2 reads FQNEAQ. The CDR3 is CASSLDYSGGNYGYTF. CDR3 bases: TGTGCCAGCAGCTTAGATTATTCCGGCGGGAACTATGGCTACACCTTC.

This clone was detected only once. The chain recombines TRBV11-2 with TRBJ2-1; D gene unclear. CDR3 size: 15 residues. Per the germline V gene, CDR1 is SGHAT and CDR2 is FQNNGV. Trimming cost V 1 base and J 3 bases, with 10 bases left between them. The CDR3 reads CASSLAPGFYNEQFF. The CDR3 DNA reads TGTGCCAGCAGCTTAGCGCCCGGGTTCTACAATGAGCAGTTCTTC.

This rearrangement joins TRBV29-1 to TRBJ1-2; no firm D call. Germline CDR1 reads SQVTM; CDR2 reads ANQGSEA. The CDR3 is 14 amino acids. Trimming removed 0 bases from V and 2 bases from J, with 10 bases in between. For the CDR3, the DNA is TGCAGCGTTGAAGACCCGGACGGCAACTATGGCTACACCTTC. The encoded protein is CSVEDPDGNYGYTF.

The chain carries TRBV7-8 and TRBJ2-5, with D possibly TRBD1 on 5 matching bases. The CDR3 consists of 13 residues. Between the trimmed V and J ends, which lost 7 bases and 4 bases, there was a span of 13 bases. The germline gives CDR1 SGHVS, CDR2 FQNEAQ. This CDR3 reads CASMQGRGETQYF. DNA of the CDR3: TGTGCCAGCATGCAGGGAAGAGGAGAGACCCAGTACTTC.

This sequence joins TRBV5-5 and TRBJ1-6; 9 bases are shared with TRBD1. The V and J ends lost 4 bases and 9 bases, in that order; junction bases with no gene match: 8. The CDR3 loop spans 15 amino acids. Per the germline V gene, CDR1 is SGHKS and CDR2 is YYEKEE (reference sequence). Here the CDR3 reads CASSPAGTGFSPLHF. Here the CDR3 DNA reads TGTGCCAGCAGCCCCGCCGGGACAGGGTTTTCACCCCTCCACTTT.

V usage is TRBV6-5 and J usage is TRBJ1-1; D may be TRBD1 (6 bases). V was pared by 6 bases and J by 4 bases, with 18 bases between. CDR3 length: 15 residues. Germline CDR1 reads MNHEY; CDR2 reads SVGAGI. The CDR3 DNA is TGTGCCAGCAGGGGCCTGGACAGTTCAGGCACTGAAGCTTTCTTT. Its protein is CASRGLDSSGTEAFF.

This clone occurred a few times. This sequence joins TRBV6-5 and TRBJ1-5; D perhaps matches TRBD1 (5 bases). The CDR3 spans 15 residues. Looked up from germline, CDR1 is MNHEY and CDR2 is SVGAGI. V lost 4 bases, J lost 6 bases, and 16 bases lay in between. CDR3 nucleotides: TGTGCCAGCAGTTCTCGGCAGGGATATAGTCAGCCCCAGCATTTT. This sequence encodes CASSSRQGYSQPQHF.

The chain couples TRBV6-2 or TRBV6-3 to TRBJ2-2; TRBD2 is a possible D gene (6 bases). This CDR3 region has 14 residues. Germline V CDR1 and CDR2: MNHEY, SVGEGT. The V end lost 6 bases, the J end lost 3 bases, and 11 bases lay between the germline ends. The CDR3: CASSRGTHTGELFF. The CDR3 region has the DNA TGTGCCAGCAGCCGCGGGACCCACACCGGGGAGCTGTTTTTT.

There are a few counts of this clone. The rearrangement joins TRBV4-1 to TRBJ2-3; TRBD2 agrees at 8 bases. From germline, CDR1 is MGHRA and CDR2 YSYEKL. This CDR3 is 17 amino acids long. The trim removed 4 bases at V and 4 bases at J, leaving 13 bases unmatched. The CDR3 sequence: CASSPRGGTRGPDTQYF. Here the CDR3 DNA reads TGCGCCAGCAGCCCAAGGGGCGGGACTAGGGGCCCAGATACGCAGTATTTT.

This clone appeared a single time. This chain links TRBV6-2 or TRBV6-3 with TRBJ2-1; possibly TRBD2 for D (5 bases). This CDR3 has 17 residues. In germline, CDR1 is MNHEY, CDR2 SVGEGT. V gave up 5 bases and J gave up 4 bases, with 21 bases separating them. CDR3 nucleotides: TGTGCCAGCAGTCCCCATCTGGAGGCTGGCTGGTACAATGAGCAGTTCTTC. This encodes CASSPHLEAGWYNEQFF.

The chain carries TRBV25-1 and TRBJ2-7; D perhaps matches TRBD2 (5 bases). CDR3 size: 15 residues. Germline V CDR1 and CDR2: MGHDK, SYGVNS. Trimming cost V 4 bases and J 7 bases, with 20 bases left between them. CDR3 sequence reads: CASSGGSLGVGEQYF. DNA of the CDR3: TGTGCCAGCAGTGGAGGTTCCCTCGGGGTGGGTGAGCAGTACTTC.

The rearrangement uses TRBV5-4 and TRBJ1-1, with 8 nucleotides matching TRBD1. Germline V gives CDR1 SGHNT, CDR2 YYREEE (reference sequence). The CDR3 extends over 15 amino acids. With V trimmed by 4 bases and J by 4 bases, 9 bases remained unmatched. The CDR3 is CASSGQGAGSTEAFF. CDR3 DNA: TGTGCCAGCAGCGGGCAGGGGGCAGGGAGCACTGAAGCTTTCTTT. The whole variable domain, remainder taken from reference TRBV5-4 and TRBJ1-1, is ETGVTQSPTHLIKTRGQQVTLRCSSQSGHNTVSWYQQALGQGPQFIFQYYREEENGRGNFPPRFSGLQFPNYSSELNVNALELDDSALYLCASSGQGAGSTEAFFGQGTRLTVV.

The rearrangement links TRBV5-1 to TRBJ2-1, with 9 bases fitting TRBD1. J gave up 8 bases and V 6 bases, and 9 bases lay outside the gene matches. The germline gives CDR1 SGHRS, CDR2 YFSETQ. The CDR3 totals 14 residues. CDR3 nucleotide sequence: TGCGCCAGCACCCGGGACAGGGTAAAAGATGAGCAGTTCTTC. Its translation is CASTRDRVKDEQFF.